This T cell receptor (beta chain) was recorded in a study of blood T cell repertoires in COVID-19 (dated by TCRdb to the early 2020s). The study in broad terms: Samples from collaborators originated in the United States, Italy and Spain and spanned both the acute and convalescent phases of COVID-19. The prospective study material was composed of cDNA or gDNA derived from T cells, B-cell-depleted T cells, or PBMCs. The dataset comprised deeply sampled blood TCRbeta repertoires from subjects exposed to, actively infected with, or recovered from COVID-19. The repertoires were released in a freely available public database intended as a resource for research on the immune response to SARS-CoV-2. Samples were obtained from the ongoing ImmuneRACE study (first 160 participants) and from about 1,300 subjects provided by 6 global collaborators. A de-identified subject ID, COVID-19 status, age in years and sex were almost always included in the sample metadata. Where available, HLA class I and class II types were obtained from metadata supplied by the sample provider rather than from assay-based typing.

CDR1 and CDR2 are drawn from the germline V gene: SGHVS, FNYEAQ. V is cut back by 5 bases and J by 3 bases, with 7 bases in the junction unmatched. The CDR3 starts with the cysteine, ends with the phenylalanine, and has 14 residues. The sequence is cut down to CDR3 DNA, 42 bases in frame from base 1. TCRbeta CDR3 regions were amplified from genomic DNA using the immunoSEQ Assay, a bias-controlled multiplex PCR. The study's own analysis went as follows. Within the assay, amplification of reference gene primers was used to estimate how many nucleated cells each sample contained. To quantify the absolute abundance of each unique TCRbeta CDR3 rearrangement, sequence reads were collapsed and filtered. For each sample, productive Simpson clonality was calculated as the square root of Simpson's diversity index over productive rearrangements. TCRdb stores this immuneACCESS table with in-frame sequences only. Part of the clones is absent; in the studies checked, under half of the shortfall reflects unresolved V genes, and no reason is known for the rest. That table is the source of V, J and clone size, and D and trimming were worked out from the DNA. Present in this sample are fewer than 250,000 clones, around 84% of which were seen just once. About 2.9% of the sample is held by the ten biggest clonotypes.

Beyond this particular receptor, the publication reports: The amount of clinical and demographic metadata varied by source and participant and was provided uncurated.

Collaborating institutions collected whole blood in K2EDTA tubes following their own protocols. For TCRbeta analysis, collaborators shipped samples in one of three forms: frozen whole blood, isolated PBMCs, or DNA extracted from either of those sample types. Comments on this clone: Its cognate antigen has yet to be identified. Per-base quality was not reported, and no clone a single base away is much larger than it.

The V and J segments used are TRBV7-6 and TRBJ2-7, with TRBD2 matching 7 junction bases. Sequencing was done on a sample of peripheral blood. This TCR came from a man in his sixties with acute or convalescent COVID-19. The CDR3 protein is CASSPWGEGYEQYF. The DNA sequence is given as TGTGCCAGCAGCCCTTGGGGGGAGGGCTACGAGCAGTACTTC.